What follows is one T cell receptor beta chain and its context. This clone's antigen is unknown. Within one base of it there is no much larger clone, and no base qualities were kept. According to the study, the label for this sample's time point signals: week 23, last vaccination. Every vaccine dose consisted of 300 ug of a 20-mer mutant IDH1 peptide in Montanide, administered subcutaneously together with topical imiquimod. The donors had newly diagnosed IDH1-mutant astrocytomas of WHO grade 3 or 4 that showed loss of nuclear ATRX. The samples were drawn from NOA16, a multicentre, single-arm, open-label phase I trial in Germany that tested a mutant IDH1 peptide vaccine in humans for the first time. Genomic DNA for TCRB sequencing was isolated from EDTA blood with the DNeasy Blood and Tissue Kit. The library was prepared using the immunoSEQ multiplex PCR assay. The hsTCRB Kit was used according to the manufacturer's protocol to amplify rearranged TCR beta chain sequences. An Illumina MiSeq was used to sequence the TCRB libraries. Under the source paper's analysis protocol: The proprietary platform of the kit vendor was used for demultiplexing, trimming and gene mapping. Imported from immuneACCESS, the table was reduced by TCRdb to in-frame sequences with V and J called. These copies leave out some clones; in studies compared against another copy, an unresolved V gene accounts for under half, and the cause of the remainder is not known. V and J calls and clone size come straight from that table; D and trimming were deduced from the DNA. In this sample the table shows about 20,000 clones, roughly 82% of which occur a single time. Roughly 13% of the sample is taken by the ten largest.

V lost 5 bases and J lost 5 bases; the stretch between them is 21 bases long. The CDR3 sequence holds 17 residues, the cysteine and phenylalanine included. The sequence is cut down to CDR3 DNA, 51 bases in frame from base 1. CDR1 is given as ENHRY and CDR2 as SYGVKD, both from the germline V gene. These data are taken from a study of a mutant IDH1 vaccine in newly diagnosed glioma (dated by TCRdb to about 2021). With regard to the full study: Patients received eight vaccinations in weeks 1, 3, 5, 7, 11, 15, 19 and 23, corresponding to visits V03 through V10. Vaccination began 4-6 weeks after radiotherapy alone, or alongside temozolomide cycles in the chemotherapy-containing groups. The approximately 29 treated patients were around 62% male and roughly 40% female, with a mean age of around 40 years. Prior to enrollment, standard therapy consisting of radiotherapy alone, temozolomide alone, or radiochemotherapy with temozolomide had been administered to patients, with the combination being received by most patients. Peripheral blood was collected at six visits: V03 (baseline), V05, V07, V10, V12 and V13. For exploratory analyses, longitudinal TCRB deep sequencing was carried out in roughly 23 treated patients wherever samples were available.

The study at large found these results: Availability determined which PBMC samples were chosen for TCRB deep sequencing. It was noted by the authors that analyses of patient blood samples could not be reproduced owing to sample limitations. Changes in the top peripheral T cell clonotypes picked up by TCRB sequencing did not appear to be linked to pseudoprogression. Immune responses induced by the vaccine were seen in 90% to 95% of patients across multiple MHC alleles.

This chain is built from TRBV10-3 and TRBJ2-2, and the D gene may be TRBD1, 5 bases matching. The TCR was taken from a young man with glioma. The material sequenced was PBMCs, taken from a glioma patient whose treatment included an IDH1 peptide vaccine. In nucleotides, the sequence is TGTGCCATCAGTCCGACCTCCCAGGGCCTCGGGACCGGGGAGCTGTTTTTT. The encoded protein is CAISPTSQGLGTGELFF.